One sample yielded the 19 T cell receptor beta chains listed below, sequenced in a study of T cell changes during pregnancy in multiple sclerosis. TCRdb keeps only in-frame clones here, not all; method: immunoSEQ multiplex PCR. There are tens of thousands of clones in the sample; more than 75% occur only once, and 7.6% lies in the top ten. The sample was CD8+ T cells from peripheral blood mononuclear cells, taken before pregnancy. The source is a female donor with multiple sclerosis, enrolled in a pregnancy study.

The chain links TRBV6-5 to TRBJ2-7, with 9 bases identical to TRBD2. Trimming removed 1 base from V and 3 bases from J; junction bases left unmatched: 7. The CDR3 covers 16 residues. Looked up from germline, CDR1 is MNHEY and CDR2 is SVGAGI. CDR3 DNA: TGTGCCAGCAGTTACTTAAGTCTAGCGGGAAACTACGAGCAGTACTTC. This codes for CASSYLSLAGNYEQYF.

V is TRBV6-5 and J is TRBJ2-1; D not certain. CDR3 length: 15 residues. Germline V gene lookup returns CDR1 MNHEY and CDR2 SVGAGI. Trimming removed 5 bases from V and 0 bases from J, with 11 bases in between. DNA of the CDR3: TGTGCCAGCAGTACGGGTCTGGGCTCCTACAATGAGCAGTTCTTC. It yields the protein CASSTGLGSYNEQFF.

This rearrangement joins TRBV7-9 to TRBJ1-1; possible D gene TRBD1, 6 bases. V dropped 2 bases and J dropped 11 bases, with 24 bases sitting between them. This CDR3 is built from 16 residues. Germline V gene lookup returns CDR1 SEHNR and CDR2 FQNEAQ (reference sequence). In DNA form, the CDR3 reads TGTGCCAGCAGCTTACCTAAACAGGGCCAGCGACCGCGGGCTTTCTTT. Encoded protein: CASSLPKQGQRPRAFF. Supplemented by reference TRBV7-9 and TRBJ1-1, the full variable domain reads DTGVSQNPRHKITKRGQNVTFRCDPISEHNRLYWYRQTLGQGPEFLTYFQNEAQLEKSRLLSDRFSAERPKGSFSTLEIQRTEQGDSAMYLCASSLPKQGQRPRAFFGQGTRLTVV.

This sequence joins TRBV6-5 and TRBJ2-2; TRBD1 might be the D (6 bases). Trimming removed 0 bases from V and 1 base from J, with 6 bases in between. Per germline, CDR1 MNHEY and CDR2 SVGAGI. The CDR3 is made up of 15 amino acids. The CDR3 region is CASSYSQGNTGELFF. The CDR3 nucleotides read TGTGCCAGCAGTTACTCACAGGGGAACACCGGGGAGCTGTTTTTT.

The CDR3 DNA follows: TGTGCCAGCAGTGCCGACGGGAGCTCCTACAATGAGCAGTTCTTC. It is translated as CASSADGSSYNEQFF. The chain has TRBV6-4 and TRBJ2-1; D perhaps matches TRBD2 (6 bases). The CDR3 is made up of 15 amino acids. Trimming took off 4 bases at V and 0 bases at J, with 10 bases between the two ends. Germline CDR1 and CDR2: MRHNA and SNTAGT.

This clone was counted between two and nine times. In DNA, the CDR3 is TGTGCCAGCAGCAAAGTAGAGGGTGAGGACACTGAAGCTTTCTTT. This sequence encodes CASSKVEGEDTEAFF. This rearrangement joins TRBV21-1 to TRBJ1-1. TRBV21-1 constitutes a pseudogene. There are 15 residues in the CDR3.

The J gene is TRBJ2-1, the V gene TRBV6-5, with D perhaps matching TRBD1 (5 bases). CDR3 length equals 14 residues. CDR1 is MNHEY and CDR2 is SVGAGI in the germline V gene. The V end lost 5 bases, the J end lost 6 bases, and 14 bases lay between the germline ends. The CDR3 DNA reads TGTGCCAGCAGTGGCCTTGACAGCCCCAATGAGCAGTTCTTC. Protein: CASSGLDSPNEQFF.

The V and J genes are TRBV7-9 and TRBJ2-7, with D maybe TRBD1 (6 bases). The germline V and J ends were trimmed by 3 bases and 4 bases, with 19 bases remaining between them. The germline CDR1 and CDR2 sequences are SEHNR and FQNEAQ (reference sequence). This CDR3 is built from 16 residues. CDR3: CASSFPETGLGYEQYF. CDR3 DNA: TGTGCCAGCAGCTTTCCGGAAACAGGGCTCGGGTACGAGCAGTACTTC.

The V call is TRBV4-1, the J call TRBJ2-2, with TRBD2 identical over 13 bases. In germline, CDR1 is MGHRA, CDR2 YSYEKL. The CDR3 is 16 residues long. The V gene end was trimmed by 5 bases and the J gene end by 6 bases; junction bases not matched to a gene: 6. CDR3 in DNA: TGCGCCAGCAGCGACAGACTAGCGGGAGGTCCCGGGGAGCTGTTTTTT. Protein sequence: CASSDRLAGGPGELFF.

CDR3 region: CASRFPLLRDRGQETQYF. DNA for the CDR3: TGTGCCAGCAGGTTCCCTCTCCTCCGGGACAGGGGGCAAGAGACCCAGTACTTC. The chain has TRBV7-9 and TRBJ2-5; 11 positions agree with TRBD1. Unmatched junction bases numbered 14, after V lost 6 bases and J lost 2 bases. CDR1 and CDR2 (germline): SEHNR, FQNEAQ (reference sequence). The CDR3 extends over 18 amino acids.

The chain has TRBV27 and TRBJ2-7; 10 bases agree with TRBD2. The V and J ends lost 10 bases and 4 bases, in that order; junction bases with no gene match: 13. The CDR3 has 15 residues. Germline CDR1 and CDR2: MNHEY and SMNVEV (reference sequence). The DNA of the CDR3 is TGTGCCACCTCCCGGGTTAGCGGGAGGTTTTACGAGCAGTACTTC. Translated: CATSRVSGRFYEQYF.

This chain links TRBV13 with TRBJ1-1; D gene uncertain. V was pared by 5 bases and J by 2 bases, with 21 bases between. CDR1 and CDR2 (germline): PRHDT, FYEKMQ (reference sequence). The CDR3 has 17 amino acids. CDR3 DNA: TGTGCCAGCAGCGACATCCGGTTGTTCGAGTATAACACTGAAGCTTTCTTT. Encoded protein: CASSDIRLFEYNTEAFF.

This clone was recorded once. The chain's CDR3 is CASSRQGSPFGTDTQYF. CDR3 sequence (DNA): TGTGCCAGCAGCAGACAGGGGAGCCCTTTTGGCACAGATACGCAGTATTTT. The chain combines TRBV7-9 with TRBJ2-3; 8 nucleotides agree with TRBD1. The CDR3 runs to 17 residues. The trim removed 5 bases at V and 1 base at J, leaving 11 bases unmatched. Germline CDR1 and CDR2: SEHNR and FQNEAQ (reference sequence).

This clone was counted only a few times. V gene TRBV19 combines with J gene TRBJ1-2; possibly TRBD1 for D (5 bases). CDR3 length equals 14 residues. The V and J ends lost 5 bases and 2 bases respectively, with 12 bases between them. The germline CDR1 and CDR2 sequences are LNHDA and SQIVND (reference sequence). The CDR3 loop is CASSLGTANYGYTF. CDR3 in DNA: TGTGCCAGTAGTCTAGGGACTGCAAACTATGGCTACACCTTC. The whole variable domain, remainder taken from reference TRBV19 and TRBJ1-2, is DGGITQSPKYLFRKEGQNVTLSCEQNLNHDAMYWYRQDPGQGLRLIYYSQIVNDFQKGDIAEGYSVSREKKESFPLTVTSAQKNPTAFYLCASSLGTANYGYTFGSGTRLTVV.

The chain recombines TRBV5-1 with TRBJ2-2, with TRBD1 identical over 7 bases. The CDR3 sequence is 17 residues long. J gave up 7 bases and V 0 bases, and 12 bases lay outside the gene matches. The V gene's germline CDR1 is SGHRS and CDR2 YFSETQ. The CDR3, as DNA: TGCGCCAGCAGCTTGGCAAACCGGGACAGCTCATACGGGGAGCTGTTTTTT. Translation: CASSLANRDSSYGELFF.

The chain uses TRBV11-3 and TRBJ2-1, with no clear D. Trimming removed 1 base at V and 9 bases at J, with 13 bases between. Germline-derived CDR1 and CDR2 are SGHNT and YENEEA. This CDR3 spans 14 amino acids. The CDR3 is CASSLGRCCTEQFF. The CDR3 nucleotides read TGTGCCAGCAGCTTAGGCCGGTGTTGTACTGAGCAGTTCTTC.

This chain connects TRBV19 to TRBJ1-1; 9 positions agree with TRBD1. The J segment lost 1 base and the V segment lost 6 bases, leaving 12 bases of the junction unmatched. CDR3 length: 17 residues. The germline gives CDR1 LNHDA, CDR2 SQIVND (reference sequence). DNA for the CDR3: TGTGCCAGTAGACTCCGGGACAGGGAGTGGGCGAACACTGAAGCTTTCTTT. Its translation is CASRLRDREWANTEAFF.

This clone has just a few counts. This sequence joins TRBV10-3 and TRBJ2-7, with D maybe TRBD1 (5 bases). The CDR3 has 14 residues. Looked up from germline, CDR1 is ENHRY and CDR2 is SYGVKD. The V end lost 3 bases, the J end lost 3 bases, and 12 bases lay between the germline ends. CDR3 in DNA: TGTGCCATCAGTGAAAGGACAACTGTCTACGAGCAGTACTTC. This gives the protein CAISERTTVYEQYF.

V and J are TRBV19 and TRBJ2-7, with 7 nucleotides matching TRBD2. The V segment lost 2 bases and the J segment 3 bases; nucleotides outside the gene matches: 4. The V gene's germline CDR1 is LNHDA and CDR2 SQIVND (reference sequence). This CDR3 region has 14 residues. In nucleotides, the CDR3 is TGTGCCAGTAGTATACTTCCGGGGGGCTACGAGCAGTACTTC. This codes for CASSILPGGYEQYF. Filled out from reference TRBV19 and TRBJ2-7, the complete variable domain reads DGGITQSPKYLFRKEGQNVTLSCEQNLNHDAMYWYRQDPGQGLRLIYYSQIVNDFQKGDIAEGYSVSREKKESFPLTVTSAQKNPTAFYLCASSILPGGYEQYFGPGTRLTVT.